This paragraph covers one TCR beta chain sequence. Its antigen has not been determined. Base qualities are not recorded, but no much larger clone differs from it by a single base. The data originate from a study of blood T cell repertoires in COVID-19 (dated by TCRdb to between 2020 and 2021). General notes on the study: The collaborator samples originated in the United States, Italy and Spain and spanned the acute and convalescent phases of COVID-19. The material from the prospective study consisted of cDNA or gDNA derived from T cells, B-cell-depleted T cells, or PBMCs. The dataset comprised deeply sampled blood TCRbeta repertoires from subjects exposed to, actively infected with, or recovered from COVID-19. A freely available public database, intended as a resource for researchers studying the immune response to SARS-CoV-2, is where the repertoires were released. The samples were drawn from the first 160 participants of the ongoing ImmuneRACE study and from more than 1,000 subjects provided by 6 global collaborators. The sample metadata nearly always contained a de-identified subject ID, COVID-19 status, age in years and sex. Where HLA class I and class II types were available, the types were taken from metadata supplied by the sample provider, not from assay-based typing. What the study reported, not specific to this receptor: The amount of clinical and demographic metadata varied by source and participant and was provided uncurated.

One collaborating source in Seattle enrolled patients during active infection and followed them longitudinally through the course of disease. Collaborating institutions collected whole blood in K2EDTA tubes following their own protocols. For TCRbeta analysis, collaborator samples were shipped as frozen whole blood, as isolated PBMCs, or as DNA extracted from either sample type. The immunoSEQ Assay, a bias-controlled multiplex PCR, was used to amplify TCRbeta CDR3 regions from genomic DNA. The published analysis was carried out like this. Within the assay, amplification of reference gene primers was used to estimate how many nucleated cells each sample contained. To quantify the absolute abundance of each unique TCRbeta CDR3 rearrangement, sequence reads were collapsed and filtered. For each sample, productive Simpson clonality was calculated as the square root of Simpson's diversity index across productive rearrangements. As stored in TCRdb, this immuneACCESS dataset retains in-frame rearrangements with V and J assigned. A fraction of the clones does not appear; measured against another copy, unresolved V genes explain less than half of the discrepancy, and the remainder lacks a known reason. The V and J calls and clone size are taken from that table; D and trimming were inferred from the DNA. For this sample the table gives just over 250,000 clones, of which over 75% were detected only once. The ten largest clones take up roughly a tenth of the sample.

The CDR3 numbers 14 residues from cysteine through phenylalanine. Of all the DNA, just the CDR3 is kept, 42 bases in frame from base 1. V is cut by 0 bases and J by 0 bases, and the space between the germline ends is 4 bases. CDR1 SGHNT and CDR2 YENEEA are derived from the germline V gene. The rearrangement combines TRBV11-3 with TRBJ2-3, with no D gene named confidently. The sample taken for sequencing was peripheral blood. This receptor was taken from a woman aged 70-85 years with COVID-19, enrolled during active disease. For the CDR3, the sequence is CASSLDQSTDTQYF. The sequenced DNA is TGTGCCAGCAGCTTAGACCAGAGCACAGATACGCAGTATTTT.